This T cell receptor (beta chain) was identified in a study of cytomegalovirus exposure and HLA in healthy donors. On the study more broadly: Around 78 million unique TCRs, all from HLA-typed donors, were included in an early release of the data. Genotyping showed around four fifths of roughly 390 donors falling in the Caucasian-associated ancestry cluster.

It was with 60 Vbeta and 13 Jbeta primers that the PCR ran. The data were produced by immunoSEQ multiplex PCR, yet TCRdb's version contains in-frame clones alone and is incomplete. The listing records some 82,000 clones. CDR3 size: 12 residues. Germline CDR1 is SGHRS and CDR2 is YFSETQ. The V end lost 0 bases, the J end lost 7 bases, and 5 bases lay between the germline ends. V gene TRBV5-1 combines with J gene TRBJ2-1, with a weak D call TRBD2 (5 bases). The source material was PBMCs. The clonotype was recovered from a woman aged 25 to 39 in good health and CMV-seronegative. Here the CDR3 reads CASSLGGNEQFF. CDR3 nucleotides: TGCGCCAGCAGCTTGGGAGGGAATGAGCAGTTCTTC. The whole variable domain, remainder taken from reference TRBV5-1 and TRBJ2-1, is KAGVTQTPRYLIKTRGQQVTLSCSPISGHRSVSWYQQTPGQGLQFLFEYFSETQRNKGNFPGRFSGRQFSNSRSEMNVSTLELGDSALYLCASSLGGNEQFFGPGTRLTVL.